The T cell receptor (beta chain) under discussion was sequenced for a study of T cells in narcolepsy. Clones were sequenced by immunoSEQ multiplex PCR, and TCRdb holds only the in-frame ones, with some missing. Here the sample spans roughly 20,000 clones, 80% to 85% being singletons. The CDR3 has 15 residues. Looked up from germline, CDR1 is SEHNR and CDR2 is FQNEAQ (reference sequence). V lost 2 bases and J 4 bases, leaving 11 bases between the germline ends. The TCR originated in a human donor in good health. The chain carries TRBV7-9 and TRBJ1-4, with TRBD1 as a possible D gene (6 bases). Sequenced: memory (CD45RA-) CD4+ T cells from blood. The CDR3 sequence: CASSLSQGYNEKLFF. CDR3 nucleotides: TGTGCCAGCAGCTTATCACAGGGATATAATGAAAAACTGTTTTTT.